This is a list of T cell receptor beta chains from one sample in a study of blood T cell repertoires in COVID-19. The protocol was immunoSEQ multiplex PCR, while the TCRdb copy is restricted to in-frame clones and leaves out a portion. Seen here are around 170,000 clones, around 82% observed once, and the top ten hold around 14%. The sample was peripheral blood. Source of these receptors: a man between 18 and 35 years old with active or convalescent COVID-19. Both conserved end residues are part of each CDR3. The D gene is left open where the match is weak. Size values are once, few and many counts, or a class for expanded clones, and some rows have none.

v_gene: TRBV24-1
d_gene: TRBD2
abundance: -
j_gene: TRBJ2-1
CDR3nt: TGTGCCACCAGTGATTTATGGGGGGGAAATGAGCAGTTCTTC
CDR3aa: CATSDLWGGNEQFF

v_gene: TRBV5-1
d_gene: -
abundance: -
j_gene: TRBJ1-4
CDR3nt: TGCGCCAGCAGCAGTACGACAGCAACTAATGAAAAACTGTTTTTT
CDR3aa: CASSSTTATNEKLFF

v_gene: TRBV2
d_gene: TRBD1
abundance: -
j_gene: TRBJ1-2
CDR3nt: TGTGCCAGCACCCTAACCCCTGGGACAGCTGTCTATGGCTACACCTTC
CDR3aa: CASTLTPGTAVYGYTF

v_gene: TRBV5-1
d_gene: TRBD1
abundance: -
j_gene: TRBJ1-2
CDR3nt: TGCGCCAGCAGACTAACCACGGGACAGGGAAAAATAGACTTC
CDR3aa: CASRLTTGQGKIDF

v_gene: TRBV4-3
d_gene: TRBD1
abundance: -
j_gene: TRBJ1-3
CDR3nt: TGCGCCAGCAGCCAACCCGGGACAGGGTTTGGAAACACCATATATTTT
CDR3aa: CASSQPGTGFGNTIYF

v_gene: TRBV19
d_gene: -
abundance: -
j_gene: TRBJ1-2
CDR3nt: TGTGCCAGTAGTATGGACCTTAGAGGACTCAACTATGGCTACACCTTC
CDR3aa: CASSMDLRGLNYGYTF

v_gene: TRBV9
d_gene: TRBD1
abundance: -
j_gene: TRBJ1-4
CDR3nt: TGTGCCAGCAGCGCCGGACAGGGGGCCACTCTCGCGGAAAAACTGTTTTTT
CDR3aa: CASSAGQGATLAEKLFF

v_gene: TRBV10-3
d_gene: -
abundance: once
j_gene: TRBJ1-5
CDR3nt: TGTGCCATCAGTGACACTGCGGTGCCAAATCAGCCCCAGCATTTT
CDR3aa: CAISDTAVPNQPQHF

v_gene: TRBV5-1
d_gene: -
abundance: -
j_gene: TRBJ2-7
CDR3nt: TGCGCCAGCAGCTTAGATACGCGTGAGAGTCGCGAGCAGTACTTC
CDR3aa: CASSLDTRESREQYF

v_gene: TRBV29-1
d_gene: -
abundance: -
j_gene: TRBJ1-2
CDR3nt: TGCAGCGTTGCTACGTTCTATGGCTACACCTTC
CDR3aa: CSVATFYGYTF

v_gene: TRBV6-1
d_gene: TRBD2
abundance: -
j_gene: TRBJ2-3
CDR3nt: TGTGCCAGCAGTGAAGCGTTTAGGCGGGAGGAAGGGACAGATACGCAGTATTTT
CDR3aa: CASSEAFRREEGTDTQYF

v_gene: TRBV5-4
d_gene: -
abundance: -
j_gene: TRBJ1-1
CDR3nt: TGTGCCAGCAGCCTACGGACATCCAACACTGAAGCTTTCTTT
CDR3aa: CASSLRTSNTEAFF

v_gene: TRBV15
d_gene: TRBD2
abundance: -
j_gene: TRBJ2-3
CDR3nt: TGTGCCACCAGTCGACTAGCGGGAGGAGATACGCAGTATTTT
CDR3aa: CATSRLAGGDTQYF

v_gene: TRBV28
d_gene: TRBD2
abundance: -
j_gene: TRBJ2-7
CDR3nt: TGTGCCAGCAGTTCCCCCTCACTAGCGGGACTATCCGAGCAGTACTTC
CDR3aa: CASSSPSLAGLSEQYF

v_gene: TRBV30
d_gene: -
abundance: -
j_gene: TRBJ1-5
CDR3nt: TGTGCCTGGAGTGACGGACAGCCATATAGCAATCAGCCCCAGCATTTT
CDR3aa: CAWSDGQPYSNQPQHF

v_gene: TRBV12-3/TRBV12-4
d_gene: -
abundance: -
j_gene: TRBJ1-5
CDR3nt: TGTGCCAGCAGTATGGTTCTCAGGCCCCAGCATTTT
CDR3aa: CASSMVLRPQHF

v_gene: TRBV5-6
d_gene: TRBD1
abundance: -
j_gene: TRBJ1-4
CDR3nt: TGTGCCAGCAGCTTACCTACAGGGGAACGAGAAAAACTGTTTTTT
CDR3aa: CASSLPTGEREKLFF

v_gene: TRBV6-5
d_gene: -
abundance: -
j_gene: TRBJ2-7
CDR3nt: TGTGCCAGCATGGGGAGCTCCTACGAGCAGTACTTC
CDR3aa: CASMGSSYEQYF

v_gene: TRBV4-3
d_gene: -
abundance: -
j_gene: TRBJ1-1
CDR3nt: TGCGCCAGCAGCCTGATCCTAGGGGAGGGCACTGAAGCTTTCTTT
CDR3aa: CASSLILGEGTEAFF

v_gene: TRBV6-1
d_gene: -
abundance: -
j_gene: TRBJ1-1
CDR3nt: TGTGCCAGCAGTGAGTTGGGAGGGGGTACTGAAGCTTTCTTT
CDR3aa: CASSELGGGTEAFF

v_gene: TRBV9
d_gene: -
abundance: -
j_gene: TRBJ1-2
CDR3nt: TGTGCCAGCAGAGACCCCGGGGGGGCGTCTGGCTACACCTTC
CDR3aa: CASRDPGGASGYTF

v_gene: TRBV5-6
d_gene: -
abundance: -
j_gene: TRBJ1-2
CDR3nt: TGTGCCAGCAAGACTTCTAGCTATGGCTACACCTTC
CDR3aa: CASKTSSYGYTF

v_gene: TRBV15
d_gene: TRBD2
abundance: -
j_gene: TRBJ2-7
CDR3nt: TGTGCCACCAGCAGAGGCAGGACTAGCGGGTCTGGCTACGAGCAGTACTTC
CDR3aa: CATSRGRTSGSGYEQYF

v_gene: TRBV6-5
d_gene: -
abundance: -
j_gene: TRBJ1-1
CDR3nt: TGTGCCAGCAGTTACTCGTTAGGGGGAGGGGACACTGAAGCTTTCTTT
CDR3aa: CASSYSLGGGDTEAFF

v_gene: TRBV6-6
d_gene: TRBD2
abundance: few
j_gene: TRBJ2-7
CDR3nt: TGTGCCAGCAGCCCAGGGACTAGCGGGGTCTACGAGCAGTACTTC
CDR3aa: CASSPGTSGVYEQYF

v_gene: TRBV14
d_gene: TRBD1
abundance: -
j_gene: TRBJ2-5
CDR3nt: TGTGCCAGCAGCCGTCGACAGGGCGGACACCAAGAGACCCAGTACTTC
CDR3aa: CASSRRQGGHQETQYF

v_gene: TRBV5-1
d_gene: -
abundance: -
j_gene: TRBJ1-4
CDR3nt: TGCGCCAGCAGCCACCGATTGGCCGGGAATGAAAAACTGTTTTTT
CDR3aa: CASSHRLAGNEKLFF

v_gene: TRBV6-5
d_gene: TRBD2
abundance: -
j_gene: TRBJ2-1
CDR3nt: TGTGCCAGCAGTTACTCGTTGGGACTAGTGGTGGATGAGCAGTTCTTC
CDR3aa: CASSYSLGLVVDEQFF

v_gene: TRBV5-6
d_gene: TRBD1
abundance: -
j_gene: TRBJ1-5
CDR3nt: TGTGCCAGCAGCCGGACAGGTTTTCAGCCCCAGCATTTT
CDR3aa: CASSRTGFQPQHF

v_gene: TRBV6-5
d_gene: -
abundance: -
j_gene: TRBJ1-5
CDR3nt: TGTGCCAGCAGTTACTCGCACAGGGGCAATCAGCCCCAGCATTTT
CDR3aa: CASSYSHRGNQPQHF

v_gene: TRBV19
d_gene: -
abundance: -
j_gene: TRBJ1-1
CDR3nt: TGTGCCAGTAGTATAATTGGGACACGGAACACTGAAGCTTTCTTT
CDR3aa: CASSIIGTRNTEAFF

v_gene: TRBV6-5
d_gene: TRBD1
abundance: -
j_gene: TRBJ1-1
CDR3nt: TGTGCCAGCAGTAAAACGGGACAGGTTGGAACTGAAGCTTTCTTT
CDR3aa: CASSKTGQVGTEAFF

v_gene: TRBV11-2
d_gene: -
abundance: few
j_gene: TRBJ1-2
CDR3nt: TGTGCCAGCACCGGCGCATCCAGGAGAGGGGGCTACACCTTC
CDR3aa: CASTGASRRGGYTF

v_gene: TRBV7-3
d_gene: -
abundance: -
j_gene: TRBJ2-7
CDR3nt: TGTGCCAGCAGCCTAACCGGGCGGGAAGGGTCCGAGCAGTACTTC
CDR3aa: CASSLTGREGSEQYF

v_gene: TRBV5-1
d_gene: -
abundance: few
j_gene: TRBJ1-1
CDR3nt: TGCGCCAGCAGCTTGGCCAGCGGGAACACTGAAGCTTTCTTT
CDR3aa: CASSLASGNTEAFF

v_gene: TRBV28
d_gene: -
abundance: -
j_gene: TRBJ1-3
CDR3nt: TGTGCCAGCAGTCTAGGGGGACCGATCTCTGGAAACACCATATATTTT
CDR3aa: CASSLGGPISGNTIYF

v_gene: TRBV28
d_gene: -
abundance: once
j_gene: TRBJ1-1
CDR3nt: TGTGCCAGCAGTTTACCGCGACTTAGGGCTTTCTTT
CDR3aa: CASSLPRLRAFF

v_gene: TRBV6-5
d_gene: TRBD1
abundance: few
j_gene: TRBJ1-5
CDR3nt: TGTGCCAGCATCAGCGCGGGACAGCTCAATCAGCCCCAGCATTTT
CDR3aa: CASISAGQLNQPQHF

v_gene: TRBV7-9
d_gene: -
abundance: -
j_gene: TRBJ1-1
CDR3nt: TGTGCCAGCAGCCCAGGGACACGGATGAACACTGAAGCTTTCTTT
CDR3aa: CASSPGTRMNTEAFF

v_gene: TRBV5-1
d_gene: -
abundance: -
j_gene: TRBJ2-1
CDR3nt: TGCGCCAGCAGCTTGGTGGGAGATGAGCAGTTCTTC
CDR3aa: CASSLVGDEQFF

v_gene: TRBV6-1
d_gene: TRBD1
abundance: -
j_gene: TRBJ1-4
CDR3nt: TGTGCCAGCAGTGAGCCGGGACAGCAGAATGAAAAACTGTTTTTT
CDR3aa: CASSEPGQQNEKLFF

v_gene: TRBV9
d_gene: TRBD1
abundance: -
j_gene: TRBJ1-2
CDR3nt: TGTGCCAGCAGCGTCGCCGACAGGGCTAACTATGGCTACACCTTC
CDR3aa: CASSVADRANYGYTF

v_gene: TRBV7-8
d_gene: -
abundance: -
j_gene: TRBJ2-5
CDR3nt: TGTGCCAGCAGCTTAGCAGGGCAGGGTTCGGAGACCCAGTACTTC
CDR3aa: CASSLAGQGSETQYF

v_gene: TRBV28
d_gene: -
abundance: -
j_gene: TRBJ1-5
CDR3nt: TGTGCCAGCAGCCCCGACACAGGGTGGACCCGTCAGCCCCAGCATTTT
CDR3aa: CASSPDTGWTRQPQHF

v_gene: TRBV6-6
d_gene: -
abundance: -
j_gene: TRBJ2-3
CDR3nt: TGTGCCAGCAGTGGGACTGGAGATACGCAGTATTTT
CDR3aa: CASSGTGDTQYF